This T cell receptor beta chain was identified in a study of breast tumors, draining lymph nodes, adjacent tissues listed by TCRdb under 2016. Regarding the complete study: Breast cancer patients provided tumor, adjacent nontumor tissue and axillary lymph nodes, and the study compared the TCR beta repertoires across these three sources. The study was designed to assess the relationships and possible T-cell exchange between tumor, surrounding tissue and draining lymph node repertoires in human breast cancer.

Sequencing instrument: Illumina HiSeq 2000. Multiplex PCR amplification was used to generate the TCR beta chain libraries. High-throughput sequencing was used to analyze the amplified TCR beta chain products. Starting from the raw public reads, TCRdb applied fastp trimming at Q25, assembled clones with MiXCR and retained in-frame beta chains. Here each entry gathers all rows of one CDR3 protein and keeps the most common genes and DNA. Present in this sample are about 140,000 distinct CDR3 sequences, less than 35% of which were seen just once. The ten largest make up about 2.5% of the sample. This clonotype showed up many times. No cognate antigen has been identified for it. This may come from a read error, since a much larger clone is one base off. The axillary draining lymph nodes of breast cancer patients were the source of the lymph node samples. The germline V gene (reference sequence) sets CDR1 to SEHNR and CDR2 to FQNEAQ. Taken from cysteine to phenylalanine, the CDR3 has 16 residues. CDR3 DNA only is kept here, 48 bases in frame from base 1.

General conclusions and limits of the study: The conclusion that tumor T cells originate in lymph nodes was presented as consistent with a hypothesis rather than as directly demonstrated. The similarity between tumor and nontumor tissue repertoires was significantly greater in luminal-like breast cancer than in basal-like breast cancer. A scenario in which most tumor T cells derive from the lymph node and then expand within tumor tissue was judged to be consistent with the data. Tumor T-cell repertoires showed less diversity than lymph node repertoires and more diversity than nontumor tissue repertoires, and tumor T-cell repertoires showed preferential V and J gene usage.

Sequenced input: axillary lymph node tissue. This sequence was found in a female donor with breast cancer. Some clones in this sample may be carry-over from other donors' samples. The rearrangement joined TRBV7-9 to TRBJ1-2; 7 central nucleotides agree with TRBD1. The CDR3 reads CASSLGGDRVNYGHTF. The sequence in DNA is TGTGCCAGCAGCTTAGGGGGGGACAGAGTTAACTATGGCCACACCTTC.